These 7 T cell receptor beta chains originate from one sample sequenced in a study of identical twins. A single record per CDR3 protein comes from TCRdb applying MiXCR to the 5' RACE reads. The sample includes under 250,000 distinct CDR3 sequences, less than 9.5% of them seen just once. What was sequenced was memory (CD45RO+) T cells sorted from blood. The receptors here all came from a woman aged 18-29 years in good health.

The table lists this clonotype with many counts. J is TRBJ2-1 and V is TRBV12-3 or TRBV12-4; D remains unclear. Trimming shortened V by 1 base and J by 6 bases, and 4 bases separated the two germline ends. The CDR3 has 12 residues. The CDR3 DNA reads TGTGCCAGCAGTTTAGAAGCCAATGAGCAGTTCTTC. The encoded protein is CASSLEANEQFF.

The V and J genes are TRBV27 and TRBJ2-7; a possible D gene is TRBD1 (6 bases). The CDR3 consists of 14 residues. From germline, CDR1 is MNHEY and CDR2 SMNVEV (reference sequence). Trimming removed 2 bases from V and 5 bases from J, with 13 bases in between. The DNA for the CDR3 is TGTGCCAGCAGTTTACGACAGGCCGGCGACGAGCAGTACTTC. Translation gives CASSLRQAGDEQYF.

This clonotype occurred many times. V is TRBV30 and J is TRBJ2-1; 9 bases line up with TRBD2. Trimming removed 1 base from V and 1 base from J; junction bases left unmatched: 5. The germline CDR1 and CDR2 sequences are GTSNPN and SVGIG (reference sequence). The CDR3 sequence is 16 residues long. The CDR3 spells CAWSGLAGSSYNEQFF. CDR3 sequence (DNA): TGTGCCTGGAGTGGGCTAGCGGGATCTTCCTACAATGAGCAGTTCTTC.

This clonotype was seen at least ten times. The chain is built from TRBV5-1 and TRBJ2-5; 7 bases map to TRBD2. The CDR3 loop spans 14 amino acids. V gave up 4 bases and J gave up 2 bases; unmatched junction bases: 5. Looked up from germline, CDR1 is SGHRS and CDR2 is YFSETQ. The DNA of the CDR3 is TGCGCCAGCAGCACCGGGACTACACAAGAGACCCAGTACTTC. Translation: CASSTGTTQETQYF.

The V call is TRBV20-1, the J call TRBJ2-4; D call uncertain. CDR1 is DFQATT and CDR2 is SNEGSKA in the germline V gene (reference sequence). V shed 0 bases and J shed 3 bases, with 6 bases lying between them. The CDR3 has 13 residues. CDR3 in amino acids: CSAREPNKNIQYF. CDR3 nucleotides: TGCAGTGCTAGAGAACCGAACAAAAACATTCAGTACTTC.

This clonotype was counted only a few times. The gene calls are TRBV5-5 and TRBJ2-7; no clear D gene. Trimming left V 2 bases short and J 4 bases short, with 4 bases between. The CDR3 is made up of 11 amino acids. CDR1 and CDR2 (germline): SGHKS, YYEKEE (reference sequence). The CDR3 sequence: CASSFVYEQYF. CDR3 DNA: TGTGCCAGCAGCTTCGTTTACGAGCAGTACTTC.

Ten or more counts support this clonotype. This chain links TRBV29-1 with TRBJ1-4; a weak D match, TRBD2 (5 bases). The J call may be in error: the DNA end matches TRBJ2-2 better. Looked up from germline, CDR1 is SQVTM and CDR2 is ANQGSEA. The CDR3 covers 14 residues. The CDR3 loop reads CSVDFAGAGRELFF. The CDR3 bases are TGCAGCGTTGATTTCGCAGGCGCCGGGAGGGAGCTGTTTTTT.